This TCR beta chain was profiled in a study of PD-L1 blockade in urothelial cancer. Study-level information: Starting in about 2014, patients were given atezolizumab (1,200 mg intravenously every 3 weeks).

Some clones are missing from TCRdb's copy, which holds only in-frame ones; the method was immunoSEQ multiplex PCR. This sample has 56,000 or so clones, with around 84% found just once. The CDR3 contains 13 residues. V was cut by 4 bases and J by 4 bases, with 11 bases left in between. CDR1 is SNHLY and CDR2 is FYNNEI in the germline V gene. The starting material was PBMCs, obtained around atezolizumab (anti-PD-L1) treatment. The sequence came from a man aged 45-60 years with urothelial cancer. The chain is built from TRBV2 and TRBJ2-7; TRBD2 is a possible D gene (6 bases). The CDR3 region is CASSVDGGYEQYF. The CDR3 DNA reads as TGTGCCAGCAGTGTGGACGGAGGGTACGAGCAGTACTTC.